Given below is one T cell receptor beta chain in context. The antigen this receptor binds is unknown. No per-base quality is available; no much larger clone lies one base away. Whole blood was collected in K2EDTA tubes by collaborating institutions according to the institutions' own protocols. For TCRbeta analysis, collaborators shipped samples as frozen whole blood, isolated PBMCs, or DNA extracted from either of those sample types. The data derive from a study of blood T cell repertoires in COVID-19 (TCRdb year 2020). About the study as a whole: Collaborator samples came from the United States, Italy and Spain and covered acute and convalescent phases of COVID-19. The prospective study material was composed of cDNA or gDNA derived from T cells, B-cell-depleted T cells, or PBMCs. The dataset comprised deeply sampled blood TCRbeta repertoires from subjects exposed to, actively infected with, or recovered from COVID-19. The repertoires were released in a freely available public database intended as a resource for research on the immune response to SARS-CoV-2. The samples were drawn from two sources: the first 160 participants of the ongoing ImmuneRACE study, and 1,254 subjects contributed by 6 global collaborators. Sample metadata almost always included a de-identified subject ID, COVID-19 status, age in years and sex. Where HLA class I and class II types were available, the types were taken from metadata supplied by the sample provider, not from assay-based typing.

Trimming accounts for 3 bases at V and 1 base at J, while the number of junction bases matched to no gene is 5. The germline V gene (reference sequence) gives CDR1 as MNHEY and CDR2 as SMNVEV. From the cysteine through the phenylalanine, the CDR3 covers 16 amino acids. Solely the CDR3 DNA is kept, with 48 bases framed from the first base. The immunoSEQ Assay, a bias-controlled multiplex PCR, was used to amplify TCRbeta CDR3 regions from genomic DNA. In the authors' own workflow: The number of nucleated cells in each sample was estimated by amplification of reference gene primers within the assay. To quantify the absolute abundance of each unique TCRbeta CDR3 rearrangement, sequence reads were collapsed and filtered. For each sample, productive Simpson clonality was calculated by taking the square root of Simpson's diversity index across productive rearrangements. Sourced from immuneACCESS, this table was stored by TCRdb with only in-frame sequences that have V and J called. A share of the clones is absent; for the studies checked, an unresolved V gene accounts for under half, and the remainder has no known explanation. The V and J calls and clone size come from that table; D and trimming were worked out from the DNA. This sample lists fewer than 130,000 clones; about 88% were detected once. The ten largest clones capture about 2% of the sample.

Beyond this particular receptor, the publication reports: The amount of clinical and demographic metadata varied by source and participant and was provided uncurated.

The sequencing input was peripheral blood. The V and J genes are TRBV27 and TRBJ1-1; TRBD1 fits 10 bases in the junction. The sequence came from a human donor in a cohort sampled during active COVID-19. The sequence in DNA is TGTGCCAGCAGTTTGGGGACAGGGGTGCGGAACACTGAAGCTTTCTTT. It specifies CASSLGTGVRNTEAFF.